A few counts support the clone carrying this T cell receptor (beta chain). Its antigen is still unknown. MiXCR, applied by TCRdb to the 5' RACE reads, yields one record per CDR3 protein. The sample contains about 400,000 distinct CDR3 sequences, roughly a quarter of which appear only once. This entry belongs to a study of T-cell memory formation after mild COVID-19. Study information: Among the donors, TCR clusters were largely specific to each donor. Study-wide points: Clones shrinking from day 15 to 85 showed even CD4/CD8 mixes; later expanders tilted CD4+. Prior to infection, memory already included some responding clones, suggesting cross-reactive memory joined.

V shed 1 base and J 2 bases; nucleotides not matched to a gene: 5. The CDR3 is 16 amino acids. Germline V lookup: CDR1 SGHRS, CDR2 YFSETQ. The J gene is TRBJ2-3, the V gene TRBV5-1; 9 positions match TRBD2. What was sequenced was PBMCs or a T cell subset sorted from them (not recorded which). This TCR was sampled from an adult woman who had mild COVID-19 (a few samples of this study predate the infection). Cell type and time point are not known. In nucleotides, the CDR3 is TGCGCCAGCAGCTTGTACGGCGGGGGGGACACAGATACGCAGTATTTT. Protein: CASSLYGGGDTDTQYF.